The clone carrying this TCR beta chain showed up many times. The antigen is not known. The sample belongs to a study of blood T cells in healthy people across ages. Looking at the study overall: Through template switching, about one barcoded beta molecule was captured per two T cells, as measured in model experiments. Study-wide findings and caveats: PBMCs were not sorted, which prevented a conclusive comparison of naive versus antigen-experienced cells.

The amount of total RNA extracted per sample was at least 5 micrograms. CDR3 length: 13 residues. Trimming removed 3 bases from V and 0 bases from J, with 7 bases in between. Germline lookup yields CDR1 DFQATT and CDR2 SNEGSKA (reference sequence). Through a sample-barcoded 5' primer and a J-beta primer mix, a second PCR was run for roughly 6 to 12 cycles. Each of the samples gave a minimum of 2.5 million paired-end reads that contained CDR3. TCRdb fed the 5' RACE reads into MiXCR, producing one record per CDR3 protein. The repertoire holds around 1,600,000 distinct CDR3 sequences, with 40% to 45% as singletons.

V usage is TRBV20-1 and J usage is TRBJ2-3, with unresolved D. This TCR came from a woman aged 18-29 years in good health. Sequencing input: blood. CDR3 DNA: TGCAGTGCTAGCGGCCTGAGCACAGATACGCAGTATTTT. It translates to CSASGLSTDTQYF.